The 15 T cell receptor beta chains reported below all come from one sample, sequenced in a study of PD-1 blockade in classical Hodgkin lymphoma. Using immunoSEQ multiplex PCR, the repertoire was profiled, and TCRdb retains in-frame clones only, with some absent. The sample lists approximately 27,000 clones; about nine tenths were seen once. Patients all relapsed after autologous stem cell transplantation, and there was variation in brentuximab vedotin exposure. Specimen: peripheral blood mononuclear cells (PBMCs), collected at baseline. The source is a human donor with classical Hodgkin lymphoma.

The CDR3 region has the DNA TGTGCCAGCACCAAAGGGGGGGGCGGGTACGAGCAGTACTTC. Its translation: CASTKGGGGYEQYF. The chain joins TRBV7-9 to TRBJ2-7, with D maybe TRBD2 (7 bases). With 7 bases removed from V and 4 bases from J, the gap between germline ends came to 17 bases. Germline V lookup: CDR1 SEHNR, CDR2 FQNEAQ (reference sequence). The CDR3 totals 14 residues.

This chain uses TRBV6-5 with TRBJ1-3; no clear D. The V and J ends lost 2 bases and 4 bases respectively, with 9 bases between them. Per germline, CDR1 MNHEY and CDR2 SVGAGI. There are 14 residues in the CDR3. The CDR3 nucleotides are TGTGCCAGCAGTTACCCTCGCAGGGGAAACACCATATATTTT. It translates to CASSYPRRGNTIYF.

Here the CDR3 reads CASSQDRINEQFF. CDR3 coding DNA: TGCGCCAGCAGCCAAGACAGAATAAATGAGCAGTTCTTC. V gene TRBV4-1 combines with J gene TRBJ2-1; D is unclear. The V gene lost 0 bases and the J gene lost 7 bases, with 7 bases spanning the gap. CDR1 and CDR2 from the germline V gene are MGHRA and YSYEKL. This CDR3 is 13 amino acids long.

V is TRBV7-9 and J is TRBJ2-3, with D possibly being TRBD2 (5 bases). The CDR3 runs to 14 residues. The germline V gene encodes CDR1 SEHNR and CDR2 FQNEAQ (reference sequence). V lost 2 bases and J 6 bases, leaving 12 bases between the germline ends. CDR3 amino acids: CASSLNGDQDTQYF. The DNA of the CDR3 is TGTGCCAGCAGCTTAAACGGGGATCAGGATACGCAGTATTTT.

This clone came up once. This sequence joins TRBV6-1 and TRBJ1-6; unclear D gene. The CDR3 spans 12 residues. CDR1 and CDR2 from the germline V gene are MNHNS and SASEGT. Trimming removed 5 bases from V and 9 bases from J, with 8 bases in between. The CDR3 nucleotides read TGTGCCAGCAGTTCACCAGGTTCACCCCTCCACTTT. Its translation is CASSSPGSPLHF.

On this clone itself: One junction end does not reproduce the germline sequence, and a read error may be involved. The V call is TRBV30, the J call TRBJ1-1; D remains ambiguous. The V gene's germline CDR1 is GTSNPN and CDR2 SVGIG (reference sequence). The CDR3 runs to 11 residues. The CDR3 DNA sequence: TGTGCCCGGAGTGTAGGCACGGTAGCTTTCTTT. As protein: CARSVGTVAFF.

The chain employs TRBV21-1 and TRBJ1-6; the table's TRBD1 call for D was not verified on the DNA. TRBV21-1 is noted as a pseudogene. This CDR3 region has 18 residues. Here the CDR3 reads CASSKPTGLSSYNSPLHF. CDR3 nucleotides: TGTGCCAGCAGCAAGCCCACAGGGCTGAGCTCCTATAATTCACCCCTCCACTTT.

The chain couples TRBV6-6 to TRBJ1-2; the D is unclear. The germline CDR1 and CDR2 sequences are MNHNY and SVGAGI (reference sequence). This CDR3 is built from 13 residues. V lost 4 bases and J lost 3, with 9 bases in between. CDR3 bases: TGTGCCAGCAGTTTATACGTAGACTATGGCTACACCTTC. It specifies CASSLYVDYGYTF.

This chain uses TRBV15 with TRBJ2-3, with D perhaps being TRBD1 or TRBD2 (5 bases each). Germline CDR1 LNHNV, CDR2 YYDKDF (reference sequence). The CDR3 is 16 amino acids. Trimming stripped 0 bases from V and 2 bases from J, with 12 bases between. CDR3 bases: TGTGCCACCAGCAGAGAATTTCGGGACCCCACAGATACGCAGTATTTT. Its protein product is CATSREFRDPTDTQYF.

The CDR3 loop is CATGQSYEQYF. Here the CDR3 DNA reads TGTGCCACGGGGCAGAGCTACGAGCAGTACTTC. The rearrangement uses TRBV28 and TRBJ2-7; D assignment may be TRBD1 or TRBD2 (5 bases each). The CDR3 loop spans 11 amino acids. Per the germline V gene, CDR1 is MDHEN and CDR2 is SYDVKM. V was pared by 10 bases and J by 3 bases, with 10 bases between.

A word on this clone: Other DNA sequences of this sample code for an identical CDR3. This chain uses TRBV7-9 with TRBJ2-3; 10 nucleotides line up with TRBD2. The V segment lost 3 bases and the J segment 3 bases; nucleotides outside the gene matches: 6. Per the germline V gene, CDR1 is SEHNR and CDR2 is FQNEAQ (reference sequence). This CDR3 comprises 16 residues. This CDR3 is CASSFLASGGTDTQYF. The CDR3, as DNA: TGTGCCAGCAGCTTCCTGGCTAGCGGGGGAACAGATACGCAGTATTTT.

This chain uses TRBV5-1 with TRBJ2-2, with TRBD1 identical over 7 bases. V lost 4 bases to trimming and J lost 1 base; unmatched junction nucleotides: 4. This CDR3 comprises 15 residues. Germline V gene sequence: CDR1 SGHRS, CDR2 YFSETQ. The CDR3 DNA sequence: TGCGCCAGCAGCAGTGGACAGGTGAACACCGGGGAGCTGTTTTTT. Protein product: CASSSGQVNTGELFF.

The rearrangement links TRBV5-1 to TRBJ1-6; maybe TRBD1 (6 bases). The V gene's germline CDR1 is SGHRS and CDR2 YFSETQ. Trimming pared 1 base from V and 8 bases from J, leaving 22 bases between. CDR3 size: 18 residues. The CDR3 DNA reads TGCGCCAGCAGCTTGAGAAGATCGGGGACACCCGTTGATTCACCCCTCCACTTT. Amino acid sequence: CASSLRRSGTPVDSPLHF. Using reference TRBV5-1 and TRBJ1-6 for the parts outside the CDR3, the full variable domain is KAGVTQTPRYLIKTRGQQVTLSCSPISGHRSVSWYQQTPGQGLQFLFEYFSETQRNKGNFPGRFSGRQFSNSRSEMNVSTLELGDSALYLCASSLRRSGTPVDSPLHFGNGTRLTVT.

The genes are TRBV19 and TRBJ2-5, with 10 bases matching TRBD2. The CDR3 is 16 amino acids. Germline CDR1 LNHDA, CDR2 SQIVND (reference sequence). Trimming took 3 bases from V and 5 from J; bases not matched to a gene: 9. The CDR3 spells CASSIASGGYGETQYF. Written as DNA, the CDR3 is TGTGCCAGTAGTATTGCTAGCGGGGGTTATGGGGAGACCCAGTACTTC.

Concerning this clone: One end of the junction is discordant with germline, which a read error may explain. This chain links TRBV5-1 with TRBJ2-5; D may be TRBD1 (5 bases). Germline V gives CDR1 SGHRS, CDR2 YFSETQ. The CDR3 has 14 amino acids. CDR3: CASSLAGLGETHYF. CDR3 in DNA: TGCGCCAGCAGCTTGGCAGGGTTAGGAGAGACCCATTACTTC.